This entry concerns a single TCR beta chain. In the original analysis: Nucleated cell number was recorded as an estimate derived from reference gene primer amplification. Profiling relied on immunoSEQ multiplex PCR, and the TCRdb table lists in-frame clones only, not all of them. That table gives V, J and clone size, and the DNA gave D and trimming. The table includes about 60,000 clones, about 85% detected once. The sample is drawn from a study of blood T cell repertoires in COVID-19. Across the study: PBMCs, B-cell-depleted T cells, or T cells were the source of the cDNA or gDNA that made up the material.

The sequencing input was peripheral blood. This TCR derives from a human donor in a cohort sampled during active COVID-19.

CDR3 protein: CASSAGQPNTGELFF. CDR3 DNA: TGCGCCAGCAGCGCGGGACAGCCGAACACCGGGGAGCTGTTTTTT. The rearrangement joins TRBV5-1 to TRBJ2-2, with a tentative D call TRBD1 (7 bases). Germline V gives CDR1 SGHRS, CDR2 YFSETQ. Deletions cut 4 bases from V and 0 bases from J, with 10 bases between. This CDR3 is built from 15 residues.